These 11 T cell receptor beta chains were all obtained from the same sample, sequenced in a study of T cell changes during pregnancy in multiple sclerosis. Assay used: immunoSEQ multiplex PCR; TCRdb lists only in-frame clones, some missing. The table shows about 80,000 clones, with about 90% occurring only once. The sample consisted of peripheral blood, taken before pregnancy. These receptor sequences come from a female donor with multiple sclerosis, enrolled in a pregnancy study.

V gene TRBV19 combines with J gene TRBJ2-3, with D unresolved. V was trimmed by 0 bases and J by 12 bases, leaving 10 bases between them. The CDR3 consists of 12 residues. CDR1 is LNHDA and CDR2 is SQIVND in the germline V gene (reference sequence). This chain's CDR3 is CASSIDLRKQYF. The CDR3 DNA reads TGTGCCAGTAGTATAGATTTGAGGAAACAGTATTTT.

This chain links TRBV29-1 with TRBJ2-3; weak D call: TRBD2 (6 bases). Germline-derived CDR1 and CDR2 are SQVTM and ANQGSEA. With 1 base removed from V and 8 bases from J, the gap between germline ends came to 13 bases. This CDR3 spans 13 amino acids. The CDR3: CSVEVSEEGTQYF. The CDR3 bases are TGCAGCGTTGAAGTCTCCGAGGAGGGTACGCAGTATTTT.

This clone was seen a few times. The V gene is TRBV27, the J gene TRBJ1-5; maybe TRBD1 (5 bases). Germline loops: CDR1 MNHEY, CDR2 SMNVEV (reference sequence). The CDR3 extends over 13 amino acids. The V end lost 4 bases, the J end lost 6 bases, and 10 bases lay between the germline ends. This CDR3 is CASSWGGSQPQHF. The CDR3 bases are TGTGCCAGCAGTTGGGGGGGTAGTCAGCCCCAGCATTTT.

This chain links TRBV10-2 with TRBJ1-5; TRBD1 might be the D (6 bases). Per the germline V gene, CDR1 is WSHSY and CDR2 is SAAADI. V was trimmed by 8 bases and J by 4 bases, leaving 9 bases between them. This CDR3 contains 12 residues. DNA for the CDR3: TGCGCCAGCGCTGACAGGAATCAGCCCCAGCATTTT. Protein product: CASADRNQPQHF.

The chain joins TRBV6-5 to TRBJ2-5; no reliable D call. Germline values: CDR1 MNHEY, CDR2 SVGAGI. V was shortened by 0 bases and J by 4 bases, with 9 bases between the two germline ends. CDR3 size: 14 residues. Here the CDR3 DNA reads TGTGCCAGCAGTTACTCGAGGTCCAGAGAGACCCAGTACTTC. Its protein is CASSYSRSRETQYF.

The chain recombines TRBV5-4 with TRBJ2-2; D perhaps matches TRBD2 (7 bases). This CDR3 has 16 amino acids. Trimming took 3 bases from V and 4 from J, leaving 16 bases between them. Germline CDR1 reads SGHNT; CDR2 reads YYREEE (reference sequence). CDR3 sequence reads: CASSSGAGEFTGELFF. The CDR3 DNA reads as TGTGCCAGCAGCTCGGGGGCGGGAGAATTCACCGGGGAGCTGTTTTTT.

This chain uses TRBV19 with TRBJ2-1, with a tentative D call TRBD1 (6 bases). This CDR3 region has 12 residues. V gave up 8 bases and J gave up 6 bases, with 11 bases separating them. Germline CDR1 LNHDA, CDR2 SQIVND (reference sequence). The CDR3 protein is CASLGGGNEQFF. The CDR3 DNA reads as TGTGCCAGTCTAGGGGGTGGCAATGAGCAGTTCTTC.

The J gene is TRBJ2-2, the V gene TRBV11-2; TRBD1 matches at 10 bases. V lost 3 bases, J lost 6 bases, and 4 bases stayed unmatched. Per the germline V gene, CDR1 is SGHAT and CDR2 is FQNNGV. The CDR3 is 15 residues long. The CDR3 region is CASSLDRGTPGELFF. The CDR3 DNA sequence: TGTGCCAGCAGCTTGGACAGGGGGACCCCCGGGGAGCTGTTTTTT.

In nucleotides, the CDR3 is TGCGCCAGCAGTTCTGACTTCAATGAGCAGTTCTTC. This gives the protein CASSSDFNEQFF. The V and J genes are TRBV10-2 and TRBJ2-1; no reliable D call. Trimming removed 5 bases from V and 6 bases from J, with 8 bases in between. Germline-derived CDR1 and CDR2 are WSHSY and SAAADI. This CDR3 comprises 12 residues.

V is TRBV12-5 and J is TRBJ2-3; a weak D match, TRBD2 (5 bases). Germline CDR1 is LGHNT and CDR2 is FRNRAP. V dropped 5 bases and J dropped 8 bases, with 14 bases sitting between them. The CDR3 length is 13 residues. DNA for the CDR3: TGTGCTAGTGGTCAGACGGACTCCGGTACGCAGTATTTT. It encodes CASGQTDSGTQYF.

This rearrangement joins TRBV18 to TRBJ2-5; D is possibly TRBD1 (5 bases). Germline V lookup: CDR1 KGHSH, CDR2 LQKENI. V was trimmed by 0 bases and J by 1 base, leaving 9 bases between them. The CDR3 has 15 residues. The CDR3 region has the DNA TGTGCCAGCTCACCACCAACAGGCTTCCAAGAGACCCAGTACTTC. Its protein is CASSPPTGFQETQYF.